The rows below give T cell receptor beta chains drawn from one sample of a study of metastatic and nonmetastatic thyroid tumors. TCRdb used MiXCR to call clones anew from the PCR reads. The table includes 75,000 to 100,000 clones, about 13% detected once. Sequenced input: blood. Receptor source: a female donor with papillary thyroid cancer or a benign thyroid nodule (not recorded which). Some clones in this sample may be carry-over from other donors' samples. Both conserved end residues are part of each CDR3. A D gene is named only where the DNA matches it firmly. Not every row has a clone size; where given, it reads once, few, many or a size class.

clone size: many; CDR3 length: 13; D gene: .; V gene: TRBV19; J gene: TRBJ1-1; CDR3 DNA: TGTGCCAGTAGTCCGGGGGCGAACACTGAAGCTTTCTTT; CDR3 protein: CASSPGANTEAFF
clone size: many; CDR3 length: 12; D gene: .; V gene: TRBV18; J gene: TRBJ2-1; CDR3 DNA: TGTGCCAGCTCACCACGTAGCAATGAGCAGTTCTTC; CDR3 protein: CASSPRSNEQFF
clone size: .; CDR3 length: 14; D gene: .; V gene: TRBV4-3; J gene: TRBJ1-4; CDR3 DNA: TGCGCTAGCAGCCAAGATGGGCCGGGGGAAAAACTGTTTTTT; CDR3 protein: CASSQDGPGEKLFF
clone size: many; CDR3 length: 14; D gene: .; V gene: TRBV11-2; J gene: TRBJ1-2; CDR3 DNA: TGTGCCAGCAGCTTAGAAAGGGTTTCCTATGGCTACACCTTC; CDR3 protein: CASSLERVSYGYTF
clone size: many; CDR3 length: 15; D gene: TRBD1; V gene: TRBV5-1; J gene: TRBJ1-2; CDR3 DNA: TGCGCCAGCAGCTTAACCCGGGACAGCCTCAGGGGCTACACCTTC; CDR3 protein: CASSLTRDSLRGYTF
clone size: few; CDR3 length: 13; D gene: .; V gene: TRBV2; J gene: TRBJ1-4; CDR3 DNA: TGTGCCAGCATCAAGGGGACTAATGAAAAACTGTTTTTT; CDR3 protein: CASIKGTNEKLFF
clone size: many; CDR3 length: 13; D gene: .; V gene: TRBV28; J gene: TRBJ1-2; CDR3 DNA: TGTGCCAGCAGTTTCTCGGCCAGCTATGGCTACACCTTC; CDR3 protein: CASSFSASYGYTF
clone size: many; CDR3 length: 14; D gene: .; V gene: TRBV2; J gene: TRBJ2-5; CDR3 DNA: TGTGCCAGCAGGGTCGTACTAGCCGCGGAGACCCAGTACTTC; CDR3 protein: CASRVVLAAETQYF
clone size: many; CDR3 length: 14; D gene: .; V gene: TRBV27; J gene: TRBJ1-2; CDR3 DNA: TGTGCCAGCAGTTTATCATCAGGGGACTATGGCTACACCTTC; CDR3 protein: CASSLSSGDYGYTF
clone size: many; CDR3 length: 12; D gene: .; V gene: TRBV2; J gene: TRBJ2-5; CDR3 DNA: TGTGCCAGCAGTGCGTTGGGGGAGACCCAGTACTTC; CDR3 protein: CASSALGETQYF
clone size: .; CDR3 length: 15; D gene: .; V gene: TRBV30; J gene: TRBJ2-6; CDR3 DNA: TGTGCCTGGAGTGTACCCGGGTATGGGGCCAACGTCCTGACTTTC; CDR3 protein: CAWSVPGYGANVLTF